This T cell receptor beta chain was obtained from a study of somatic mutations in cytotoxic T cells in rheumatoid arthritis. Overall study results and limits: For 8 of 65 patients, a single CD8+ clone accounted for more than 20% of CD8+ cells.

Assay: immunoSEQ multiplex PCR; the TCRdb copy retains only in-frame clones and omits some. The table shows about 25,000 clones, with 82% occurring only once. About this clone itself: Its antigen is unknown.

Germline values: CDR1 SGHTA, CDR2 FQGNSA. The CDR3 spans 12 residues. With 4 bases removed from V and 9 bases from J, the gap between germline ends came to 10 bases. The sequence came from a man aged 45-60 years in good health. The sample comprised CD8+ T cells sorted from blood. This rearrangement joins TRBV7-2 to TRBJ2-1, with D unclear. The CDR3 sequence: CASSSVNREQFF. Here the CDR3 DNA reads TGTGCCAGCAGCTCAGTTAACCGTGAGCAGTTCTTC.